This T cell receptor beta chain was documented in a study of cytomegalovirus exposure and HLA in healthy donors. The PCR was carried out with 60 Vbeta primers and 13 Jbeta primers. The protocol was immunoSEQ multiplex PCR, while the TCRdb copy is restricted to in-frame clones and leaves out a portion. The table records about 180,000 clones, about 80% of them present only once. The length of the CDR3 is 17 residues. The germline V gene encodes CDR1 SNHLY and CDR2 FYNNEI. Between the trimmed V and J ends, which lost 4 bases and 0 bases, there was a span of 15 bases. This clone appeared a single time. Its target is unknown. Overall study findings and caveats: Sequences of the TCR beta chain were said to predict the HLA-A and HLA-B alleles of most subjects accurately.

Sequencing was performed on PBMCs. The chain has TRBV2 and TRBJ2-2; D is possibly TRBD1 (5 bases). The TCR originated in a man aged 55 to 70 in good health and CMV-seronegative. CDR3 sequence reads: CASSATLQAPNTGELFF. CDR3 DNA sequence: TGTGCCAGCAGTGCTACTCTACAGGCTCCGAACACCGGGGAGCTGTTTTTT. Full variable domain (outside the CDR3, taken from reference TRBV2 and TRBJ2-2): EPEVTQTPSHQVTQMGQEVILRCVPISNHLYFYWYRQILGQKVEFLVSFYNNEISEKSEIFDDQFSVERPDGSNFTLKIRSTKLEDSAMYFCASSATLQAPNTGELFFGEGSRLTVL.